One sample yielded the 5 T cell receptor beta chains listed below, sequenced in a study of patients and donors after allogeneic stem cell transplantation (dated by TCRdb to about 2020). Libraries were constructed by RT-PCR. The sequencer was a NextSeq 550. TCRdb trimmed the raw reads at Q25, called clones with MiXCR and kept productive beta chains. Here each entry gathers all rows of one CDR3 protein and keeps the most common genes and DNA. Recorded for this sample are 920,000 or so distinct CDR3 sequences; 15% to 20% of them occurred a single time. The leading ten clones occupy around 6% of the sample. The sample comprised blood, either unsorted or a sorted T cell fraction (not recorded which). These receptors originate from a human donor who was either an allogeneic HSCT recipient or a stem cell or donor lymphocyte infusion donor (not recorded which). It is not recorded whose cells these are; they may come from a transplant donor.

This rearrangement joins TRBV7-9 to TRBJ2-2, with D maybe TRBD1 (6 bases). CDR1 and CDR2 from the germline V gene are SEHNR and FQNEAQ (reference sequence). The CDR3 totals 15 residues. Between the trimmed V and J ends, which lost 4 bases and 2 bases, there was a span of 11 bases. As DNA, the CDR3 is TGTGCCAGCAGCTCAGGGGCCCTTAACACCGGGGAGCTGTTTTTT. Residues: CASSSGALNTGELFF.

The rearrangement uses TRBV29-1 and TRBJ2-2, with TRBD2 identical over 13 bases. Germline CDR1 is SQVTM and CDR2 is ANQGSEA. CDR3 length: 15 amino acids. The trim removed 7 bases at V and 5 bases at J, leaving 7 bases unmatched. The CDR3 region is CSASGGLAGTGELFF. CDR3 coding DNA: TGCAGCGCCTCGGGGGGACTAGCGGGGACCGGGGAGCTGTTTTTT.

This chain connects TRBV2 to TRBJ1-3; 9 nucleotides match TRBD1. CDR3 size: 14 residues. The ends lost 10 bases at V and 2 bases at J; junction bases unmatched: 6. Germline CDR1 SNHLY, CDR2 FYNNEI. CDR3 bases: TGTGCCACCCTCCGGGACAGGGCTGGAAACACCATATATTTT. It specifies CATLRDRAGNTIYF. The whole variable domain, filled in from reference TRBV2 and TRBJ1-3, reads EPEVTQTPSHQVTQMGQEVILRCVPISNHLYFYWYRQILGQKVEFLVSFYNNEISEKSEIFDDQFSVERPDGSNFTLKIRSTKLEDSAMYFCATLRDRAGNTIYFGEGSWLTVV.

This chain joins TRBV14 and TRBJ2-2; 7 bases map to TRBD1. The CDR3 totals 16 residues. The V segment lost 4 bases and the J segment 7 bases; nucleotides outside the gene matches: 12. Per the germline V gene, CDR1 is SGHDN and CDR2 is FVKESK. CDR3 DNA sequence: TGTGCCAGCAGCCTCCGACAGGGAAGGCTTGGCGGGGAGCTGTTTTTT. Its protein is CASSLRQGRLGGELFF.

This chain joins TRBV19 and TRBJ2-1; TRBD2 matches 12 bases. V shed 3 bases, J shed 8 bases, and the junction held 11 bases outside the gene matches. Germline V gene data show CDR1 as LNHDA and CDR2 as SQIVND (reference sequence). The CDR3 has 17 residues. CDR3 in amino acids: CASSIPPTSGRADEQFF. CDR3 coding DNA: TGTGCCAGTAGTATCCCCCCGACTAGCGGGAGAGCAGATGAGCAGTTCTTC. The full variable domain, in which reference TRBV19 and TRBJ2-1 provide the parts outside the CDR3, is DGGITQSPKYLFRKEGQNVTLSCEQNLNHDAMYWYRQDPGQGLRLIYYSQIVNDFQKGDIAEGYSVSREKKESFPLTVTSAQKNPTAFYLCASSIPPTSGRADEQFFGPGTRLTVL.